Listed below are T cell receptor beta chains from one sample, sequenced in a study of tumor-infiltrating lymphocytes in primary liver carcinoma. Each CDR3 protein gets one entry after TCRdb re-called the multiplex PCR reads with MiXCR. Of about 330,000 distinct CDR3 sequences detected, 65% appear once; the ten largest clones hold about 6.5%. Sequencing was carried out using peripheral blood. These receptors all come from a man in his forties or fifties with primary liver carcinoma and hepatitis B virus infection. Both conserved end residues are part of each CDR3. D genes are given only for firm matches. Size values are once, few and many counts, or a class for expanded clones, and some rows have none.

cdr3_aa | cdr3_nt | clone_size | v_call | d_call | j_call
CASSFSVAEYNEQFF | TGTGCCAGCAGCTTTAGCGTTGCGGAATACAATGAGCAGTTCTTC | NA | TRBV5-4 | NA | TRBJ2-1
CASSQGTGPYEPYF | TGTGCCAGCAGCCAAGGGACAGGGCCCTACGAGCCGTACTTC | NA | TRBV14 | TRBD1 | TRBJ2-7
CAISGGLAGITDTQYF | TGTGCCATCAGTGGGGGACTAGCGGGGATCACAGATACGCAGTATTTT | NA | TRBV10-3 | TRBD2 | TRBJ2-3
CASSLAREASTDTQYF | TGTGCCAGCAGCTTGGCCCGGGAGGCGAGCACAGATACGCAGTATTTT | many | TRBV5-4 | TRBD2 | TRBJ2-3
CASNQASGRTDTQYF | TGTGCCAGCAACCAGGCTAGCGGGAGAACAGATACGCAGTATTTT | few | TRBV6-6 | TRBD2 | TRBJ2-3
CASSLACRIIYNEQFF | TGTGCCAGCAGTTTAGCATGCCGCATAATTTACAATGAGCAGTTCTTC | NA | TRBV11-2 | NA | TRBJ2-1
CAWMKGYWPEAFF | TGTGCCTGGATGAAGGGCTATTGGCCTGAAGCTTTCTTT | NA | TRBV30 | NA | TRBJ1-1
CASSSYQSGSFYNEQFF | TGTGCCAGCAGCTCCTACCAGAGCGGGAGCTTCTACAATGAACAGTTCTTC | NA | TRBV11-3 | TRBD2 | TRBJ2-1
CASSFAGYEQYF | TGTGCCAGCAGTTTTGCAGGCTACGAGCAGTACTTC | many | TRBV12-3/TRBV12-4 | NA | TRBJ2-7
CASSQTASGNYEQYF | TGTGCCAGCAGCCAAACGGCCAGCGGAAACTACGAGCAGTACTTC | few | TRBV7-9 | NA | TRBJ2-7
CASRDRDGDRNQPQHF | TGTGCCAGCAGAGACCGCGACGGGGATCGGAATCAGCCCCAGCATTTT | NA | TRBV6-1 | NA | TRBJ1-5
CASSANLGQNTEAFF | TGTGCCAGCAGTGCGAACCTGGGGCAGAACACTGAAGCTTTCTTT | NA | TRBV2 | NA | TRBJ1-1
CASMLAGRPGNEQFF | TGTGCCAGCATGTTAGCGGGACGTCCGGGAAATGAACAGTTCTTC | NA | TRBV11-2 | TRBD2 | TRBJ2-1
CASNFDGADGQYF | TGTGCCAGCAACTTTGACGGGGCGGACGGGCAGTACTTC | NA | TRBV11-3 | NA | TRBJ2-7
CASAGGGTYEQYF | TGTGCCAGCGCCGGGGGAGGGACTTACGAGCAGTACTTC | many | TRBV6-2/TRBV6-3 | TRBD2 | TRBJ2-7
CATRPTGSSGNTIYF | TGTGCCACCCGCCCCACAGGAAGCTCTGGAAACACCATATATTTT | many | TRBV6-5 | NA | TRBJ1-3
CAISESSRGAVNEQFF | TGTGCCATCAGTGAGTCAAGTCGGGGGGCGGTCAATGAGCAGTTCTTC | few | TRBV10-3 | NA | TRBJ2-1
CASSYRLAGDNEQFF | TGTGCCAGCAGTTACCGACTAGCTGGAGACAATGAGCAGTTCTTC | many | TRBV6-5 | TRBD2 | TRBJ2-1
CASSRRGARYEQYF | TGTGCCAGCAGCCGGCGGGGGGCAAGATACGAGCAGTACTTC | NA | TRBV21-1 | NA | TRBJ2-7
CASSLDYRYEQYF | TGTGCCAGCAGCTTAGATTACAGATACGAGCAGTACTTC | many | TRBV11-2 | NA | TRBJ2-7
CASSEGCDTQYF | TGTGCCAGCAGTGAAGGTTGCGATACGCAGTATTTT | NA | TRBV6-2/TRBV6-3 | NA | TRBJ2-3
CASNTGLADTVTQYF | TGTGCCAGCAACACCGGACTAGCTGATACAGTTACGCAGTATTTT | NA | TRBV11-1 | TRBD2 | TRBJ2-3
CASSGFKAYEQYF | TGCGCCAGCAGTGGATTTAAAGCCTACGAGCAGTACTTC | many | TRBV10-1 | NA | TRBJ2-7
CASNLAGVNNEQFF | TGTGCCAGCAACCTTGCCGGGGTCAACAATGAGCAGTTCTTC | NA | TRBV6-5 | NA | TRBJ2-1
CSVGGRNEKLFF | TGCAGCGTTGGTGGGAGGAATGAAAAACTGTTTTTT | many | TRBV29-1 | NA | TRBJ1-4
CVNSQEGSITGELFF | TGTGTCAACAGCCAAGAAGGGTCGATCACCGGGGAGCTGTTTTTT | NA | TRBV4-2 | NA | TRBJ2-2
CASTPQGNYRQYF | TGTGCCAGCACCCCGCAGGGGAATTACAGGCAGTACTTC | NA | TRBV6-6 | NA | TRBJ2-7
CASSYTGGSGANALTF | TGTGCCAGCAGTTACACAGGGGGCTCTGGGGCTAACGCCCTGACTTTC | NA | TRBV6-5 | TRBD1 | TRBJ2-6
CASFYSTSEQYF | TGTGCCAGCTTTTACTCGACCAGTGAGCAGTACTTC | NA | TRBV6-6 | NA | TRBJ2-7
CASSLNPDRPYEQYF | TGTGCCAGCAGCTTAAATCCGGACAGGCCCTACGAGCAGTACTTC | many | TRBV11-2 | TRBD1 | TRBJ2-7
CSGRSGGSYNEQFF | TGCAGCGGAAGAAGCGGGGGCTCCTACAATGAGCAGTTCTTC | many | TRBV29-1 | TRBD2 | TRBJ2-1
CASSRTSGRAPYRQYF | TGTGCCAGCAGCAGGACTAGCGGGAGGGCCCCATATAGGCAGTATTTT | once | TRBV11-2 | TRBD2 | TRBJ2-3
CAAGVLPSYEQYF | TGTGCCGCGGGGGTCCTACCCTCCTACGAGCAGTACTTC | many | TRBV6-1 | TRBD2 | TRBJ2-7
CAISGSSGSSYNEQFF | TGTGCCATCAGTGGATCTAGCGGGAGCTCCTACAATGAGCAGTTCTTC | NA | TRBV10-3 | TRBD2 | TRBJ2-1
CASSLAEPGAFF | TGTGCCAGCAGCTTAGCTGAGCCGGGAGCTTTCTTT | NA | TRBV7-9 | NA | TRBJ1-1